The rows below give T cell receptor beta chains drawn from one sample of a study of blood T cell repertoires in COVID-19. TCRdb's copy holds only in-frame clones and misses some; the assay was immunoSEQ multiplex PCR. The data show 350,000 or so clones, about 88% seen once. The sample consisted of PBMCs or T cells enriched from blood (not recorded which). These TCRs come from a woman aged 25 to 39 who had been exposed to COVID-19. Both conserved end residues are part of each CDR3. D genes are given only for firm matches. Clone size appears in some rows only: once, few, many, or a class for an expanded clone.

j_call d_call clone_size v_call cdr3_nt cdr3_aa
TRBJ1-5 NA NA TRBV19 TGTGCCAGTAGTATAGGAGGGTCTGATCAGCCCCAGCATTTT CASSIGGSDQPQHF
TRBJ1-1 NA once TRBV5-1 TGCGCCAGCAGCTATACTAGAGACACTGAAGCTTTCTTT CASSYTRDTEAFF
TRBJ1-2 NA NA TRBV7-9 TGTGCCAGCAGCTTAGCGTCGGTCTGGGGCTACACCTTC CASSLASVWGYTF
TRBJ1-1 NA NA TRBV19 TGTGCCAGTAGTACATGGGGAGGAACTGAAGCTTTCTTT CASSTWGGTEAFF
TRBJ2-3 TRBD1 NA TRBV5-6 TGTGCCAGCAGCCCAACCGGGACAGGGGGCTCAGATACGCAGTATTTT CASSPTGTGGSDTQYF
TRBJ2-1 TRBD2 NA TRBV15 TGTGCCACCAGCAGAGTTAGGCTACTGGGGACTAGCGGGAGCAATGAGCAGTTCTTC CATSRVRLLGTSGSNEQFF
TRBJ1-1 NA NA TRBV25-1 TGTGCCAGCAGTGAATCAGGGGTTTTGAACACTGAAGCTTTCTTT CASSESGVLNTEAFF
TRBJ1-4 NA NA TRBV27 TGTGCCAGCAGTTTATCTGCTATCAATGAAAAACTGTTTTTT CASSLSAINEKLFF
TRBJ2-3 NA NA TRBV10-3 TGTGCCACCTTGGGGGGACCTAGCACAGATACGCAGTATTTT CATLGGPSTDTQYF
TRBJ2-3 TRBD2 NA TRBV5-1 TGCGCCAGCAGCCTAACGACTAGCGCCACAGATACGCAGTATTTT CASSLTTSATDTQYF
TRBJ2-4 TRBD2 NA TRBV27 TGTGCCAGCGGCCCCTGGACTAGCGGGCGAGCCAAAAACATTCAGTACTTC CASGPWTSGRAKNIQYF
TRBJ2-7 NA NA TRBV4-2 TGTGCCAGCAGCCGTAGACTGGCTGGGACTGGTAACGAGCAGTACTTC CASSRRLAGTGNEQYF
TRBJ2-1 NA NA TRBV9 TGTGCCAGCAGCGTAGGTCAACTGGTCTACAATGAGCAGTTCTTC CASSVGQLVYNEQFF
TRBJ1-3 NA NA TRBV28 TGTGCCAGCAGTCCCGGACTCAACTCTGGAAACACCATATATTTT CASSPGLNSGNTIYF
TRBJ1-5 NA few TRBV2 TGTGCCAGCAGTTGGGACATAGACCCGGGGCCCCAGCATTTT CASSWDIDPGPQHF
TRBJ1-6 NA NA TRBV30 TGTGCCTGGAGTCCCCTGGAGGGGACGGTTTCACCCCTCCACTTT CAWSPLEGTVSPLHF
TRBJ2-2 NA NA TRBV13 TGTGCCAGCAGCTTCAGGGGATGGAACACCGGGGAGCTGTTTTTT CASSFRGWNTGELFF
TRBJ1-2 TRBD1 NA TRBV28 TGTGCCAGCAGACCCCCGGACAGGGAATATGGCTACACCTTC CASRPPDREYGYTF
TRBJ2-5 NA once TRBV5-1 TGCGCCAGCAGCTTGGCCGGCGTCAGCGACCAAGAGACCCAGTACTTC CASSLAGVSDQETQYF
TRBJ2-1 NA NA TRBV28 TGTGCCAGCAGTTTAACCTTTCAGGCTGAGCAGTTCTTC CASSLTFQAEQFF
TRBJ2-7 NA NA TRBV4-1 TGCGCCAGCAGCCAAGATGATTCCGGGACTCCTACTCACGAGCAGTACTTC CASSQDDSGTPTHEQYF
TRBJ2-1 TRBD1 NA TRBV7-7 TGTGCTAGCAGCTTGGGGGACAGGGGGGGCCATGAGCAGTTCTTC CASSLGDRGGHEQFF
TRBJ1-1 TRBD1 NA TRBV3-1/TRBV3-2 TGTGCCAGCAGCCAAGCCGCTGTGACAGGGGACACTGAAGCTTTCTTT CASSQAAVTGDTEAFF
TRBJ2-7 TRBD1 NA TRBV11-2 TGTGCCAGCAGCTTAGCCCGACAGGGCGCCTACGAGCAGTACTTC CASSLARQGAYEQYF
TRBJ1-2 NA NA TRBV5-6 TGTGCCAGCAGCTTGGAGGCCGGACAAGGCTATGGCTACACCTTC CASSLEAGQGYGYTF
TRBJ1-2 NA NA TRBV27 TGTGCCAGCAGTTTAGTCGGAGAACCACATGGCTACACCTTC CASSLVGEPHGYTF
TRBJ2-3 TRBD1 NA TRBV5-1 TGCGCCAGCAGCAGGAACCAGGGGGTCGCAGATACGCAGTATTTT CASSRNQGVADTQYF
TRBJ1-1 NA few TRBV19 TGTGCCAGTATCCACTCTAGAGTGAACACTGAAGCTTTCTTT CASIHSRVNTEAFF
TRBJ2-7 NA few TRBV3-1/TRBV3-2 TGTGCCAGCTCCGGACAGCTCATCTCCTACGAGCAGTACTTC CASSGQLISYEQYF
TRBJ2-7 NA NA TRBV28 TGTGCCAGCAGTTTTGCAGGGAACAAAGACGAGCAGTACTTC CASSFAGNKDEQYF
TRBJ2-7 NA NA TRBV30 TGTGCCTGGAGTTGGAGTGCCCTCTACTACGAGCAGTACTTC CAWSWSALYYEQYF
TRBJ1-2 TRBD1 NA TRBV7-8 TGTGCCAGCAGCTTAAGACAGGGAAGCTATGGCTACACCTTC CASSLRQGSYGYTF
TRBJ2-5 TRBD2 NA TRBV4-1 TGCGCCAGCAGCCAACTTGGACTAGCGGTACAAGAGACCCAGTACTTC CASSQLGLAVQETQYF
TRBJ2-7 TRBD1 NA TRBV24-1 TGTGCCACCAGTGAGGGACAGGGAACAGCTGTCGAGCAGTACTTC CATSEGQGTAVEQYF
TRBJ2-1 TRBD1 NA TRBV30 TGTGCCTGGAGTGGGACAGGGATTAATGAGTCGTTCGTCCGCAATGAGCAGTTCTTC CAWSGTGINESFVRNEQFF
TRBJ2-7 TRBD2 NA TRBV28 TGTGCCAGCAGTCCGAGCGGGACCTCCTACGAGCAGTACTTC CASSPSGTSYEQYF
TRBJ2-3 TRBD1 NA TRBV28 TGTGCCAGCGGGGACGGACAGGGACCCTCAGATACGCAGTATTTT CASGDGQGPSDTQYF
TRBJ2-7 TRBD1 NA TRBV28 TGTGCCAGCAGCCGGACAGGGGGTTTCTACGAGCAGTACTTC CASSRTGGFYEQYF
TRBJ2-7 TRBD2 NA TRBV5-1 TGCGCCAGCAGCATCCGACTAGCGGGAGGGGGGCCCTACGAGCAGTACTTC CASSIRLAGGGPYEQYF
TRBJ2-1 NA NA TRBV24-1 TGTGCCACCAGTGAACTACAGGGCCCAAGGTCCTACAATGAGCAGTTCTTC CATSELQGPRSYNEQFF
TRBJ2-2 NA NA TRBV18 TGTGCCAGCTCACCAGTCGGGAACACCGGGGAGCTGTTTTTT CASSPVGNTGELFF
TRBJ2-3 TRBD2 NA TRBV5-1 TGCGCCAGCAGCCCGGCATGGACTAGCGGGAGTACAGATACGCAGTATTTT CASSPAWTSGSTDTQYF
TRBJ1-2 NA NA TRBV12-3/TRBV12-4 TGTGCCAGCAGTTATGACAGGTACTATGGCTACACCTTC CASSYDRYYGYTF
TRBJ2-7 NA NA TRBV7-2 TGTGCCAGCAGCAAGGACACGCAAAGCTCCTACGAGCAGTACTTC CASSKDTQSSYEQYF
TRBJ1-1 NA NA TRBV5-1 TGCGCCAGCCACGGTGGGCGCGGGGAGAACACTGAAGCTTTCTTT CASHGGRGENTEAFF
TRBJ1-5 NA NA TRBV2 TGTGCCAGCACAGGATGGGGCAATCAGCCCCAGCATTTT CASTGWGNQPQHF
TRBJ1-4 TRBD1 NA TRBV5-1 TGCGCCAGCAGGAGGGACAGCACTAATGAAAAACTGTTTTTT CASRRDSTNEKLFF
TRBJ2-6 NA NA TRBV30 TGTGCCTGGACTACGGGCTCTGGGGCCAACGTCCTGACTTTC CAWTTGSGANVLTF
TRBJ2-7 NA NA TRBV5-1 TGCGCCAGCAGCTTGACGGGGAAGCAGTACTTC CASSLTGKQYF